The TCR beta chain under discussion was sequenced for a study of shared clonotypes between healthy human individuals. Regarding the study as a whole: The expectation was that sequencing depth would affect clonotype sharing among donors. Represented genetic and exposure-history diversity was restricted by having few donors.

Germline V gene sequence: CDR1 LGHNA, CDR2 YNFKEQ. Trimming stripped 2 bases from V and 4 bases from J, with 11 bases between. The CDR3 runs 15 residues. Samples underwent the assay at deep level. Sequenced by immunoSEQ multiplex PCR; TCRdb stores in-frame clones only, minus some. The sample has 490,000 or so clones; roughly 85% are singletons. For this clone: Its antigen is not identified.

The donors were adults (healthy and HIV-negative) with no recent acute infections or vaccinations. The material sequenced was PBMCs. The rearrangement links TRBV4-2 to TRBJ2-2; D may be TRBD1 (5 bases). This TCR was recovered from a woman in her forties in good health. Some clones in this sample may be carry-over from other donors' samples. For the CDR3, the DNA is TGTGCCAGCAGCCAATACTCTAGGGGCACCGGGGAGCTGTTTTTT. Translated, it gives CASSQYSRGTGELFF.